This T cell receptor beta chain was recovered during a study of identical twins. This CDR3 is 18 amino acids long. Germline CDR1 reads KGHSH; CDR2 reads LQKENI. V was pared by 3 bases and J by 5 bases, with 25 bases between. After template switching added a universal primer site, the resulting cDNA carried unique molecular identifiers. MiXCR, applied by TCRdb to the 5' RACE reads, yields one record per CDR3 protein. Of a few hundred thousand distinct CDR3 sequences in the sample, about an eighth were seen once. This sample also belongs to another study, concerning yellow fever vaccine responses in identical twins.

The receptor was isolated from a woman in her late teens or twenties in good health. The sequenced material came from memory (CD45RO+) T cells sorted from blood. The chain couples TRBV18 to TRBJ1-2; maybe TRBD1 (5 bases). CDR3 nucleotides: TGTGCCAGCTCACCGCTGGGACCACCGGCGGAAAGACTATATGGCTACACCTTC. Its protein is CASSPLGPPAERLYGYTF.